This entry lists 31 T cell receptor beta chains sequenced from one sample in a study of cytomegalovirus exposure and HLA in healthy donors. 13 Jbeta primers and 60 Vbeta primers were used for the PCR. Libraries were prepared by immunoSEQ multiplex PCR; TCRdb keeps only in-frame clonotypes and omits some of them. Here the sample spans about 140,000 clones, 72% being singletons. Input material: PBMCs. The receptors come from a man aged 50 to 59 in good health and CMV-seropositive.

The rearrangement uses TRBV5-1 and TRBJ2-7, with D maybe TRBD2 (5 bases). The V and J ends lost 5 bases and 1 base respectively, with 16 bases between them. From germline, CDR1 is SGHRS and CDR2 YFSETQ. The CDR3 extends over 15 amino acids. The CDR3 here is CASRFTSGGSYEQYF. The CDR3 bases are TGCGCCAGCAGATTTACATCCGGAGGATCCTACGAGCAGTACTTC.

The CDR3 sequence: CASSRQNTEAFF. The DNA for the CDR3 is TGTGCCAGCTCACGACAAAACACTGAAGCTTTCTTT. The chain uses TRBV18 and TRBJ1-1; D gene ambiguous. CDR1 and CDR2 (germline): KGHSH, LQKENI. V shed 4 bases and J shed 2 bases, with 5 bases lying between them. CDR3 size: 12 residues.

The chain uses TRBV5-8 and TRBJ1-5; the match to TRBD1 covers 7 bases. The CDR3 contains 13 residues. Germline V gene lookup returns CDR1 SGHTS and CDR2 YDEGEE. Unmatched junction bases numbered 5, after V lost 4 bases and J lost 7 bases. The CDR3 nucleotides are TGTGCCAGCAGCCCGGACAGGTCGCAGCCCCAGCATTTT. Translated, it gives CASSPDRSQPQHF.

As to this clone: The CDR3 does not close with the conserved phenylalanine or tryptophan, likely indicating a read error. This chain uses TRBV10-1 with TRBJ1-1; D ambiguous. Germline loops: CDR1 WNHNN, CDR2 SYGVQD (reference sequence). V was pared by 0 bases and J by 7 bases, with 12 bases between. The CDR3 runs to 14 residues. The CDR3 DNA is TGCGCCAGCAGTGAGTCGATAGGCGGGGATGAAGCTTTCCTT. Translated, it gives CASSESIGGDEAFL.

To note about this clone: An end of the junction differs from the germline gene, which may be a read error. The chain combines TRBV7-7 with TRBJ2-1; tentative D call: TRBD1 (6 bases). The CDR3 contains 16 residues. Germline V gene data show CDR1 as SSHAT and CDR2 as FNYEAQ (reference sequence). CDR3 amino acids: CASSTGTGSSYNEQFF. The CDR3 nucleotides are TGTGCTAGCAGCACGGGAACAGGGAGTTCCTACAATGAGCAGTTCTTC. The complete variable domain, with remaining parts taken from reference TRBV7-7 and TRBJ2-1, reads GAGVSQSPRYKVTKRGQDVTLRCDPISSHATLYWYQQALGQGPEFLTYFNYEAQPDKSGLPSDRFSAERPEGSISTLTIQRTEQRDSAMYRCASSTGTGSSYNEQFFGPGTRLTVL.

The V and J genes are TRBV7-8 and TRBJ2-2; possibly TRBD1 for D (6 bases). This CDR3 region has 16 residues. V gave up 4 bases and J gave up 1 base, with 13 bases separating them. Germline values: CDR1 SGHVS, CDR2 FQNEAQ. In nucleotides, the CDR3 is TGTGCCAGCAGCTCCAGGGGCGGAAAGAACACCGGGGAGCTGTTTTTT. Translating it yields CASSSRGGKNTGELFF.

This clone has a handful of counts. V usage is TRBV5-5 and J usage is TRBJ2-1, with 10 bases aligning to TRBD2. Germline V lookup: CDR1 SGHKS, CDR2 YYEKEE (reference sequence). This CDR3 is 17 amino acids long. V lost 0 bases and J lost 4; bases outside the gene matches: 7. The CDR3 region is CASSLEPSGGPYNEQFF. CDR3 DNA: TGTGCCAGCAGCTTGGAGCCTAGCGGGGGCCCATACAATGAGCAGTTCTTC. Complete variable domain (other parts from reference TRBV5-5 and TRBJ2-1): DAGVTQSPTHLIKTRGQQVTLRCSPISGHKSVSWYQQVLGQGPQFIFQYYEKEERGRGNFPDRFSARQFPNYSSELNVNALLLGDSALYLCASSLEPSGGPYNEQFFGPGTRLTVL.

This clone has more than one count but fewer than ten. The sample carries other DNA sequences with the same CDR3. This chain links TRBV27 with TRBJ2-7; D is uncertain. V dropped 4 bases and J dropped 4 bases, with 8 bases sitting between them. The CDR3 covers 12 residues. CDR1 is MNHEY, CDR2 SMNVEV, per germline (reference sequence). CDR3 nucleotides: TGTGCCAGCAGTTCCCCCTCTTACGAGCAGTACTTC. The encoded protein is CASSSPSYEQYF.

J is TRBJ2-3 and V is TRBV4-3; weak D call: TRBD2 (6 bases). The V gene's germline CDR1 is LGHNA and CDR2 YSLEER. There are 16 residues in the CDR3. Trimming took 0 bases from V and 1 from J, leaving 11 bases between them. The CDR3 protein is CASSQEGGAGTDTQYF. The CDR3 nucleotides read TGCGCCAGCAGCCAAGAAGGAGGGGCCGGCACAGATACGCAGTATTTT.

This clone was seen a single time. V usage is TRBV2 and J usage is TRBJ1-4, with D uncertain. The CDR3 consists of 10 residues. V was clipped by 7 bases and J by 8 bases, with 5 bases between them. From germline, CDR1 is SNHLY and CDR2 FYNNEI. The CDR3 is CASIREKLFF. CDR3 nucleotides: TGTGCCAGCATCCGGGAAAAACTGTTTTTT.

The J gene is TRBJ1-5, the V gene TRBV28; 8 bases are shared with TRBD1. V dropped 6 bases and J dropped 4; count of bases not matched to a gene: 8. The CDR3 covers 15 residues. Looked up from germline, CDR1 is MDHEN and CDR2 is SYDVKM. The CDR3 DNA reads TGTGCCAGCAGCTCCGGACAGGGTGGGAATCAGCCCCAGCATTTT. Its protein is CASSSGQGGNQPQHF.

V and J are TRBV7-9 and TRBJ2-3; D is unresolved. V dropped 7 bases and J dropped 1 base, with 15 bases sitting between them. This CDR3 contains 15 residues. The germline V gene encodes CDR1 SEHNR and CDR2 FQNEAQ (reference sequence). The DNA of the CDR3 is TGTGCCAGCAACGCCGATGGGCCACGCACAGATACGCAGTATTTT. It specifies CASNADGPRTDTQYF.

The chain couples TRBV15 to TRBJ2-5; D might be TRBD2 (6 bases). Germline CDR1 is LNHNV and CDR2 is YYDKDF (reference sequence). This CDR3 region has 12 residues. Trimming stripped 5 bases from V and 5 bases from J, with 9 bases between. Here the CDR3 DNA reads TGTGCCACCAGCGGGGGGTGGGAGACCCAGTACTTC. Amino acid sequence: CATSGGWETQYF.

Worth noting for this clone: The same CDR3 can be traced to other DNA sequences in this sample. This chain links TRBV7-2 with TRBJ2-6; no firm D call. The germline V and J ends were trimmed by 2 bases and 4 bases, with 6 bases remaining between them. Germline CDR1 is SGHTA and CDR2 is FQGNSA. The CDR3 is 14 residues long. CDR3 in amino acids: CASSLPRGANVLTF. The CDR3 nucleotides are TGTGCCAGCAGCTTACCGAGAGGGGCCAACGTCCTGACTTTC.

The chain joins TRBV2 to TRBJ2-1, with TRBD1 identical over 8 bases. This CDR3 is built from 13 residues. V was clipped by 8 bases and J by 7 bases; unmatched bases: 7. Germline lookup yields CDR1 SNHLY and CDR2 FYNNEI. The CDR3 sequence is CASRLTGVNEQFF. CDR3 nucleotides: TGTGCCAGCCGTCTGACAGGGGTGAATGAGCAGTTCTTC.

The chain carries TRBV19 and TRBJ1-5; the match to TRBD1 covers 11 bases. CDR3 length equals 20 residues. Per the germline V gene, CDR1 is LNHDA and CDR2 is SQIVND (reference sequence). V lost 5 bases to trimming and J lost 0 bases; unmatched junction nucleotides: 15. The DNA of the CDR3 is TGTGCCAGTAGTCCAAGGCCCCGGGACAGGGGGTACTATAGCAATCAGCCCCAGCATTTT. Amino acids: CASSPRPRDRGYYSNQPQHF. The full variable domain, with the rest looked up from reference TRBV19 and TRBJ1-5, is DGGITQSPKYLFRKEGQNVTLSCEQNLNHDAMYWYRQDPGQGLRLIYYSQIVNDFQKGDIAEGYSVSREKKESFPLTVTSAQKNPTAFYLCASSPRPRDRGYYSNQPQHFGDGTRLSIL.

The chain carries TRBV18 and TRBJ1-1, with D maybe TRBD1 (6 bases). Trimming took off 3 bases at V and 1 base at J, with 12 bases between the two ends. Germline loops: CDR1 KGHSH, CDR2 LQKENI. This CDR3 contains 15 residues. CDR3 nucleotide sequence: TGTGCCAGCTCACCCACCGGGACAAAGAACACTGAAGCTTTCTTT. It specifies CASSPTGTKNTEAFF.

This clone was seen more than once but under ten times. The rearrangement uses TRBV2 and TRBJ1-5; D is unclear. The length of the CDR3 is 16 residues. Germline lookup yields CDR1 SNHLY and CDR2 FYNNEI. V lost 5 bases and J lost 4, with 18 bases in between. CDR3 DNA sequence: TGTGCCAGCAGTCCCGAGGCAAGGCAAGGAAATCAGCCCCAGCATTTT. Protein: CASSPEARQGNQPQHF.

The genes are TRBV5-1 and TRBJ1-4; no definite D call. The CDR3 extends over 13 amino acids. V lost 1 base and J lost 8, with 9 bases in between. Germline CDR1 reads SGHRS; CDR2 reads YFSETQ. For the CDR3, the DNA is TGCGCCAGCAGCTTGACCCCCGCGGAAAAACTGTTTTTT. Translating gives CASSLTPAEKLFF.

This clone was seen once. The gene calls are TRBV29-1 and TRBJ1-1; a possible D gene is TRBD1 (5 bases). V dropped 0 bases and J dropped 4 bases, with 9 bases sitting between them. The CDR3 is made up of 13 amino acids. The germline gives CDR1 SQVTM, CDR2 ANQGSEA. Here the CDR3 reads CSVEEQGFTEAFF. The DNA for the CDR3 is TGCAGCGTTGAAGAGCAGGGCTTCACTGAAGCTTTCTTT.

The chain couples TRBV4-1 to TRBJ1-1; perhaps TRBD1 as D (5 bases). Trimming pared 0 bases from V and 4 bases from J, leaving 15 bases between. CDR1 is MGHRA and CDR2 is YSYEKL in the germline V gene. The CDR3 covers 16 residues. CDR3 nucleotides: TGCGCCAGCAGCCAAGATGTGGGGGGTTGGATCACTGAAGCTTTCTTT. It is translated as CASSQDVGGWITEAFF.

CDR3 bases: TGTGCCAGCAGCGCCACAGTGAACACTGAAGCTTTCTTT. Amino acid sequence: CASSATVNTEAFF. The J gene is TRBJ1-1, the V gene TRBV7-9; the D is unclear. CDR3 size: 13 residues. Germline V gene data show CDR1 as SEHNR and CDR2 as FQNEAQ (reference sequence). Trimming pared 5 bases from V and 0 bases from J, leaving 7 bases between.

The rearrangement joins TRBV7-9 to TRBJ2-3; perhaps TRBD2 as D (5 bases). V dropped 5 bases and J dropped 9 bases, with 15 bases sitting between them. Germline values: CDR1 SEHNR, CDR2 FQNEAQ (reference sequence). There are 13 residues in the CDR3. In nucleotides, the CDR3 is TGTGCCAGCAGCCCCGACCGGGGAGACACGCAGTATTTT. It encodes CASSPDRGDTQYF.

The chain links TRBV5-1 to TRBJ2-7, with 12 bases identical to TRBD2. The trim removed 4 bases at V and 0 bases at J, leaving 20 bases unmatched. The germline V gene has CDR1 SGHRS and CDR2 YFSETQ. The CDR3 runs to 21 residues. The CDR3 nucleotides are TGCGCCAGCAGCCCGAAGGGTCTGACTAGCGGGGGCGCCTGGAGCTCCTACGAGCAGTACTTC. This codes for CASSPKGLTSGGAWSSYEQYF.

The chain combines TRBV28 with TRBJ1-2; 9 nucleotides agree with TRBD1. Germline-derived CDR1 and CDR2 are MDHEN and SYDVKM. The CDR3 runs 14 residues. V shed 4 bases and J 5 bases; nucleotides not matched to a gene: 5. The CDR3 is CASSSHRGQYGYTF. The CDR3 coding sequence is TGTGCCAGCAGTTCCCACAGGGGGCAGTATGGCTACACCTTC.

V gene TRBV7-6 combines with J gene TRBJ1-6; 8 nucleotides agree with TRBD1. The germline gives CDR1 SGHVS, CDR2 FNYEAQ. Losses at the gene ends were 5 bases for V and 10 bases for J; bases not matched to a gene: 10. The CDR3 totals 15 residues. The CDR3 DNA reads TGTGCCAGCAGCCTCCGACAGGGGATGGGGTCACCCCTCCACTTT. This translates into CASSLRQGMGSPLHF. The variable domain in full, completed from reference TRBV7-6 and TRBJ1-6, reads GAGVSQSPRYKVTKRGQDVALRCDPISGHVSLYWYRQALGQGPEFLTYFNYEAQQDKSGLPNDRFSAERPEGSISTLTIQRTEQRDSAMYRCASSLRQGMGSPLHFGNGTRLTVT.

This clone has just one count. This chain connects TRBV5-4 to TRBJ1-2, with TRBD1 as a possible D gene (5 bases). The V and J ends lost 3 bases and 6 bases respectively, with 18 bases between them. The CDR3 consists of 15 residues. Germline lookup yields CDR1 SGHNT and CDR2 YYREEE (reference sequence). Here the CDR3 DNA reads TGTGCCAGCAGCTCCCCAGGAAGGGGATGGCATGGCTACACCTTC. This translates into CASSSPGRGWHGYTF.

In this sample, this clone turned up once. A read error may produce the germline difference seen at one junction end. J is TRBJ2-5 and V is TRBV7-7, with TRBD1 as a possible D gene (5 bases). The CDR3 covers 15 residues. Germline loops: CDR1 SSHAT, CDR2 FNYEAQ (reference sequence). CDR3 DNA sequence: TGTGCTAGCAGCTTACGCCGGACAATCCAAGAGACCCAGTACTTC. Its translation is CASSLRRTIQETQYF.

The chain combines TRBV7-9 with TRBJ2-1; D is perhaps TRBD2 (6 bases). Trimming shortened V by 5 bases and J by 7 bases, and 18 bases separated the two germline ends. The CDR3 length is 15 residues. Germline V gene lookup returns CDR1 SEHNR and CDR2 FQNEAQ (reference sequence). The CDR3 loop is CASSGVVGGLNEQFF. The DNA of the CDR3 is TGTGCCAGCAGCGGAGTTGTGGGGGGTCTAAATGAGCAGTTCTTC.

This clone turned up a few times. The J gene is TRBJ1-1, the V gene TRBV5-1, with D unclear. The V and J ends lost 2 bases and 1 base respectively, with 9 bases between them. This CDR3 is built from 14 residues. Germline V CDR1 and CDR2: SGHRS, YFSETQ. The CDR3 nucleotides are TGCGCCAGCAGCTTTGGGCACGGGAACACTGAAGCTTTCTTT. This translates into CASSFGHGNTEAFF.

The J gene is TRBJ1-2, the V gene TRBV9; 11 positions match TRBD1. V shed 2 bases, J shed 6 bases, and the junction held 3 bases outside the gene matches. Germline CDR1 SGDLS, CDR2 YYNGEE. The CDR3 sequence is 14 residues long. This CDR3 reads CASSVWTGGDGYTF. The DNA for the CDR3 is TGTGCCAGCAGCGTCTGGACAGGGGGCGATGGCTACACCTTC.